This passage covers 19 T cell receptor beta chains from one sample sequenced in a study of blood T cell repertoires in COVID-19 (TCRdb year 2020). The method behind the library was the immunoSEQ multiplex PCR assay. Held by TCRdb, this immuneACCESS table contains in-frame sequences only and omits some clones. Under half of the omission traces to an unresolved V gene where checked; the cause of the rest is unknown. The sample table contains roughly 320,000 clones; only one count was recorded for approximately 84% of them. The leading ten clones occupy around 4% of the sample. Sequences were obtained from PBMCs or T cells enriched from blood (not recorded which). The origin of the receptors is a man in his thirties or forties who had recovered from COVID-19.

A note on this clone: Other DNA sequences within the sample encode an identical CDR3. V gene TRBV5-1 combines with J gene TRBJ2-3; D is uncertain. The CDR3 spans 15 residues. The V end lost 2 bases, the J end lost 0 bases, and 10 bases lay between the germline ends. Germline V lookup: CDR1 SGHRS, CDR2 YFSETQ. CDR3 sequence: CASSFGGSSTDTQYF. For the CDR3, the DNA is TGCGCCAGCAGCTTCGGCGGTTCTAGCACAGATACGCAGTATTTT. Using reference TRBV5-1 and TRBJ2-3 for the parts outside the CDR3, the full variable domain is KAGVTQTPRYLIKTRGQQVTLSCSPISGHRSVSWYQQTPGQGLQFLFEYFSETQRNKGNFPGRFSGRQFSNSRSEMNVSTLELGDSALYLCASSFGGSSTDTQYFGPGTRLTVL.

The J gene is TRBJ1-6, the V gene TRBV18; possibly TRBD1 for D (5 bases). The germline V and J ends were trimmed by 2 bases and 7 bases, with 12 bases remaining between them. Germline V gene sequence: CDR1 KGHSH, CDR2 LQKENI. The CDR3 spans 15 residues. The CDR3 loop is CASSPEAGQNSPLHF. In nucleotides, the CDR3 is TGTGCCAGCTCACCAGAGGCAGGGCAGAATTCACCCCTCCACTTT.

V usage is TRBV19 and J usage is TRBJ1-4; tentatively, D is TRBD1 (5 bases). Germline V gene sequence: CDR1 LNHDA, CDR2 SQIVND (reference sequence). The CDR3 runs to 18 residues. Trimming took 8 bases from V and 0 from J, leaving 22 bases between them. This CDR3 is CASRPSLQGSSTNEKLFF. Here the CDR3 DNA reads TGTGCCAGTCGACCTTCGCTTCAGGGTTCCTCAACTAATGAAAAACTGTTTTTT.

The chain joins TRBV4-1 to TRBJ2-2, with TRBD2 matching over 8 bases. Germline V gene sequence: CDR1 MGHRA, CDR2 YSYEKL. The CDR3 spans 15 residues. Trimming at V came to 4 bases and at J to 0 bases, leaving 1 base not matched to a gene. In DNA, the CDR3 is TGCGCCAGCAGCCCTAGCGGGTCGAACACCGGGGAGCTGTTTTTT. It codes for CASSPSGSNTGELFF.

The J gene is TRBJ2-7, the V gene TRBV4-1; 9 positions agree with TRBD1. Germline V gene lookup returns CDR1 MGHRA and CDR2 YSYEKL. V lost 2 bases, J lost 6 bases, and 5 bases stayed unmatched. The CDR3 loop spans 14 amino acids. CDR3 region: CASSQSDRGSEQYF. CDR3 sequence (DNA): TGCGCCAGCAGCCAATCGGACAGGGGAAGCGAGCAGTACTTC.

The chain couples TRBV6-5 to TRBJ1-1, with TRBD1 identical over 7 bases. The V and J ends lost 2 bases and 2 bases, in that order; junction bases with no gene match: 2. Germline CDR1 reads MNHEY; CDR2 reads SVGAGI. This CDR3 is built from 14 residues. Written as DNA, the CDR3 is TGTGCCAGCAGTTACAGACAGGGAAACACTGAAGCTTTCTTT. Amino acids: CASSYRQGNTEAFF.

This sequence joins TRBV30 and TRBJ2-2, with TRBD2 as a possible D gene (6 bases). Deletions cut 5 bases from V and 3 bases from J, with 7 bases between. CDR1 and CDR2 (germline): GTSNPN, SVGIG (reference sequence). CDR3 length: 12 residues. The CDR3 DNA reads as TGTGCCTGGGGCGGGGACACCGGGGAGCTGTTTTTT. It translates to CAWGGDTGELFF.

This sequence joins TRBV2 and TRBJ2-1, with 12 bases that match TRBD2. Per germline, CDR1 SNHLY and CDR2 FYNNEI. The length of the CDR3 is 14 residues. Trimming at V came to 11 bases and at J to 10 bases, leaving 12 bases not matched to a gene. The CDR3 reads CACTETSGGKEQFF. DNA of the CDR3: TGTGCCTGCACTGAGACTAGCGGGGGCAAAGAGCAGTTCTTC.

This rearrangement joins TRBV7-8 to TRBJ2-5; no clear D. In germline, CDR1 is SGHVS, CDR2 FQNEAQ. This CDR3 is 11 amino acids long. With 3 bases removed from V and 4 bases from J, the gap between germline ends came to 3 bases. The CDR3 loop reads CASSFRETQYF. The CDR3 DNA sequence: TGTGCCAGCAGCTTCAGAGAGACCCAGTACTTC. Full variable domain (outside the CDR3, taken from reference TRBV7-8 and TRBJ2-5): GAGVSQSPRYKVAKRGQDVALRCDPISGHVSLFWYQQALGQGPEFLTYFQNEAQLDKSGLPSDRFFAERPEGSVSTLKIQRTQQEDSAVYLCASSFRETQYFGPGTRLLVL.

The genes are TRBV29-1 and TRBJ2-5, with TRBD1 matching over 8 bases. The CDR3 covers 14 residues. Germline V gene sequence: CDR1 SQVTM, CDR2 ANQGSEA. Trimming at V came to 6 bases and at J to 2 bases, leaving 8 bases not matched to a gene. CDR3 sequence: CSVRDRGKQETQYF. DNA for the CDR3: TGCAGCGTCCGCGACAGGGGAAAACAAGAGACCCAGTACTTC.

This CDR3 is CASSEWGGGAIEQFF. CDR3 bases: TGTGCCAGCAGTGAATGGGGCGGGGGGGCCATTGAGCAGTTCTTC. V usage is TRBV2 and J usage is TRBJ2-1, with 9 bases lining up with TRBD2. CDR3 length: 15 residues. With V trimmed by 2 bases and J by 9 bases, 8 bases remained unmatched. CDR1 SNHLY and CDR2 FYNNEI come from the germline V gene.

The DNA of the CDR3 is TGCGCCAGCAGATCCGAGGACTACGAGCAGTACTTC. Protein product: CASRSEDYEQYF. The chain is built from TRBV5-1 and TRBJ2-7; no clear D. The germline gives CDR1 SGHRS, CDR2 YFSETQ. The CDR3 is 12 residues long. Trimming stripped 5 bases from V and 3 bases from J, with 9 bases between.

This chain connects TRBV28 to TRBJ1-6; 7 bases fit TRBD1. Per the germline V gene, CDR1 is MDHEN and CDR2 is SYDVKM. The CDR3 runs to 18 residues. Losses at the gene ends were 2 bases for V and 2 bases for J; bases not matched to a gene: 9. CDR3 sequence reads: CASSLPQGRGTYNSPLHF. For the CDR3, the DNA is TGTGCCAGCAGTTTACCACAGGGGAGAGGTACCTATAATTCACCCCTCCACTTT.

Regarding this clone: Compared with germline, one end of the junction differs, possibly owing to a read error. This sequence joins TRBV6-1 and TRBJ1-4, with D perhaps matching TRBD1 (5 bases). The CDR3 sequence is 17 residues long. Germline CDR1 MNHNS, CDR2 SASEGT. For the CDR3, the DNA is TGTGCCAGCAGTGAAGCGCGGGGACTGAGCTTGGATGAAGAACTGTTTTTT. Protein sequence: CASSEARGLSLDEELFF.

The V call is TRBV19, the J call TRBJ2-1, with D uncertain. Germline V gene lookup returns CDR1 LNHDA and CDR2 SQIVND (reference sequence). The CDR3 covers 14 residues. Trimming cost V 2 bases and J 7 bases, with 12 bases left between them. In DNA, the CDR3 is TGTGCCAGTAGTATAACCCAGACTCGAAATGAGCAGTTCTTC. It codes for CASSITQTRNEQFF. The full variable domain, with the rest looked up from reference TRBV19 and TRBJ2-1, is DGGITQSPKYLFRKEGQNVTLSCEQNLNHDAMYWYRQDPGQGLRLIYYSQIVNDFQKGDIAEGYSVSREKKESFPLTVTSAQKNPTAFYLCASSITQTRNEQFFGPGTRLTVL.

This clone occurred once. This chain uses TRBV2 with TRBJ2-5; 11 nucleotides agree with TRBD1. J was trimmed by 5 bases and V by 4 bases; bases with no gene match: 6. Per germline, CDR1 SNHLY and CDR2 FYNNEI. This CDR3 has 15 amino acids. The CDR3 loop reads CASSAWGQGGETQYF. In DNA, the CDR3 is TGTGCCAGCAGTGCCTGGGGACAGGGGGGGGAGACCCAGTACTTC.

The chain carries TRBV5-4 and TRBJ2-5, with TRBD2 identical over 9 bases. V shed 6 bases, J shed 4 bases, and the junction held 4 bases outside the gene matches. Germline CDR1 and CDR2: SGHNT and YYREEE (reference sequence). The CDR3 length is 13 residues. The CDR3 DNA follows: TGTGCCAGCACCGCGGGAGGGGGAGAGACCCAGTACTTC. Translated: CASTAGGGETQYF.

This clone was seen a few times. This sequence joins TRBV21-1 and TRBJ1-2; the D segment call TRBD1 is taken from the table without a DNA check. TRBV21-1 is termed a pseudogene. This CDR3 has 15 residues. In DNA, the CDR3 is TGTGCCAGCAGCAAAACTCCGGGACAGCTCTATGGCTACACCTTC. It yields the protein CASSKTPGQLYGYTF.

The CDR3 nucleotides read TGTGCCAGCAGCCAAGCGGGCACAGATACGCAGTATTTT. Translation gives CASSQAGTDTQYF. The chain carries TRBV3-1 (or the pseudogene TRBV3-2) and TRBJ2-3; no definite D call. The germline CDR1 and CDR2 sequences are LGHDT and YNNKEL (reference sequence). The V and J ends lost 1 base and 1 base respectively, with 3 bases between them. The CDR3 totals 13 residues.